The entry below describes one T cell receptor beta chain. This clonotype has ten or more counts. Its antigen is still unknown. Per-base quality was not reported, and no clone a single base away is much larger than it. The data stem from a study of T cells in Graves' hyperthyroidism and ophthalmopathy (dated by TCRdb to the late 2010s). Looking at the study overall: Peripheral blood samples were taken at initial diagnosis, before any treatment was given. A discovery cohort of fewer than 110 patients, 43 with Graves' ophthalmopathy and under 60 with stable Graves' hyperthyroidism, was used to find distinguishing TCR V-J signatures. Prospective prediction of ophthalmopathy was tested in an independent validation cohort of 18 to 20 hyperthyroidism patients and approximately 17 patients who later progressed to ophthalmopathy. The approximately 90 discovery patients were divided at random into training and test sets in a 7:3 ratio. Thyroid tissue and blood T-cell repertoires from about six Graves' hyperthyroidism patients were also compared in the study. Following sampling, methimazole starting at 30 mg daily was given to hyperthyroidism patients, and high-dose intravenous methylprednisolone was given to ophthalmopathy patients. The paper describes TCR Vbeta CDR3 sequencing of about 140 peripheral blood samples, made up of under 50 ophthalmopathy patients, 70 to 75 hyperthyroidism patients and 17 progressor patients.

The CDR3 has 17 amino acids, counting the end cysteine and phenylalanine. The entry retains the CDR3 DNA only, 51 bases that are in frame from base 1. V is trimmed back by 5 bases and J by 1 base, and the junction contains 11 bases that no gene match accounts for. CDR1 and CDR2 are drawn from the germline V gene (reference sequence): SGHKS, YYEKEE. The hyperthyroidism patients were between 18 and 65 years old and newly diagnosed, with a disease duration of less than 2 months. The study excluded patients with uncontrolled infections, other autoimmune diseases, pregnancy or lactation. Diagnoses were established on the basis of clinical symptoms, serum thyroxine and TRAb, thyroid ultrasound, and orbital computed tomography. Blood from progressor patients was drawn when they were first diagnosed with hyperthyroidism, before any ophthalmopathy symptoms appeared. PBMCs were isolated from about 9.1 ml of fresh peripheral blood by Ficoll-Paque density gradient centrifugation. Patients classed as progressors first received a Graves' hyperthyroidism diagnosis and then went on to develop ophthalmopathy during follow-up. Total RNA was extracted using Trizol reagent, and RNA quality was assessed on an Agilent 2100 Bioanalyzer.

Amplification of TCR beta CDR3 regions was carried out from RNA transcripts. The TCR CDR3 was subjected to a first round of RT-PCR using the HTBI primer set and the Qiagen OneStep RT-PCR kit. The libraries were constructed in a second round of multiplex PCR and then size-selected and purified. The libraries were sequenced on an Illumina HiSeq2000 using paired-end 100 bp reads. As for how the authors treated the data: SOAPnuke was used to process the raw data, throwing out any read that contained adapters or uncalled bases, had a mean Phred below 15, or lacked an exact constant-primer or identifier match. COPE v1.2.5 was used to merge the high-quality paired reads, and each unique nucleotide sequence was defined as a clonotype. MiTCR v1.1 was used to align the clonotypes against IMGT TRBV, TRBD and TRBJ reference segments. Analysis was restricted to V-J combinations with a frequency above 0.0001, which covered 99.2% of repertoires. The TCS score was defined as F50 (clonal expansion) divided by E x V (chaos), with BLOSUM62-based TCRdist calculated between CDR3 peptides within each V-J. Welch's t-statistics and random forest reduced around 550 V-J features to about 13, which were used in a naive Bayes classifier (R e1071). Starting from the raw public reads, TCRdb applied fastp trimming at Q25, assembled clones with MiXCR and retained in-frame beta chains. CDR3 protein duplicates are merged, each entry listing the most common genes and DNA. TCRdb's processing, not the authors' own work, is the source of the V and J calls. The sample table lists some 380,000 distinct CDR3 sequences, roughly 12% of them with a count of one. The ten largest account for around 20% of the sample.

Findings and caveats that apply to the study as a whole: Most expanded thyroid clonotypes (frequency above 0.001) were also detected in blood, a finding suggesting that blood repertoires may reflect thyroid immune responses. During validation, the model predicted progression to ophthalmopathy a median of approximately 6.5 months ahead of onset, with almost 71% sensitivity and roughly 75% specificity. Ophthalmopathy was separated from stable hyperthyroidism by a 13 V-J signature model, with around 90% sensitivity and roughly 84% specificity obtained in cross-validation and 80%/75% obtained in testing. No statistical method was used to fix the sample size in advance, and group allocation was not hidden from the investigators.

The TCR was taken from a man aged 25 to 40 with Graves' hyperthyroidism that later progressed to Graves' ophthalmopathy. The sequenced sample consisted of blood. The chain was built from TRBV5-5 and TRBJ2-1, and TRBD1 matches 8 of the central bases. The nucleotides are TGTGCCAGCAGTCAATCCTCCGGGACAGGTTCCTACAATGAGCAGTTCTTC. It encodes CASSQSSGTGSYNEQFF.